The clone carrying this T cell receptor beta chain was seen only once. These data are taken from a study of CD8 T cells in Susac syndrome. V was shortened by 2 bases and J by 1 base, with 11 bases between the two germline ends. CDR3 length equals 15 residues. Reverse transcription of about 0.5 to 1 ug RNA used random hexamers. TCRdb used MiXCR to reprocess the immunoSEQ multiplex PCR reads, holding one entry per CDR3 protein. The sample consists of about 100,000 distinct CDR3 sequences, 95% of them appearing once. The sequencing input was CD8+ T cells from PBMCs. The rearrangement joins TRBV12-3 or TRBV12-4 to TRBJ2-5, with D possibly being TRBD2 (7 bases). This clonotype was sampled from a human donor with Susac syndrome. The CDR3 sequence is CASSLKGGVQETQYF. CDR3 in DNA: TGTGCCAGCAGTTTAAAGGGGGGGGTCCAAGAGACCCAGTACTTC.